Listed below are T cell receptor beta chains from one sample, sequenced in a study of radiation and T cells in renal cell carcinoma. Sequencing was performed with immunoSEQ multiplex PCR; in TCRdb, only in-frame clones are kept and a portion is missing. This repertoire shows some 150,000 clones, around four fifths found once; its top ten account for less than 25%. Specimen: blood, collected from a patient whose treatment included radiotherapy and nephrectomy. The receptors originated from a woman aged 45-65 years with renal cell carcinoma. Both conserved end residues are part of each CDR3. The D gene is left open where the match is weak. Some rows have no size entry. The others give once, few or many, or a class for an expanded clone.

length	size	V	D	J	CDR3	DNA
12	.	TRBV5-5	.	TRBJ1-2	CASSLAGGGYTF	TGTGCCAGCAGCCTAGCCGGGGGCGGCTACACCTTC
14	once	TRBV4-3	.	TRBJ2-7	CASSQGVGVYEQYF	TGCGCCAGCAGCCAAGGGGTAGGGGTCTACGAGCAGTACTTC
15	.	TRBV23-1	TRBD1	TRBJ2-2	CASSHTTGPTGELFF	TGCGCCAGCAGTCACACGACAGGGCCCACCGGGGAGCTGTTTTTT
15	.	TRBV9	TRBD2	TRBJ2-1	CASSVDSGRSDEQFF	TGTGCCAGCAGCGTAGATAGCGGGAGATCGGATGAGCAGTTCTTC
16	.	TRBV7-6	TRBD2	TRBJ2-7	CASSLAGASGTYEQYF	TGTGCCAGCAGCTTAGCGGGGGCTAGCGGGACCTACGAGCAGTACTTC
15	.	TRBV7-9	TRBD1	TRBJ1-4	CASSLQGAPGEKLFF	TGTGCCAGCAGCTTGCAGGGGGCGCCTGGTGAAAAACTGTTTTTT
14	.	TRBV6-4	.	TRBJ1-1	CASSLGYGSTEAFF	TGTGCCAGCAGTCTAGGGTACGGGAGCACTGAAGCTTTCTTT
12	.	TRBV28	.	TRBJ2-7	CASSFRVGEQYF	TGTGCCAGCAGTTTTCGTGTTGGCGAGCAGTACTTC
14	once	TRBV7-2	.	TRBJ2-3	CASRRGVGTDTQYF	TGTGCCAGCAGAAGGGGGGTTGGCACAGATACGCAGTATTTT
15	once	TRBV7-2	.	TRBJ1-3	CASSPWGGTGNTIYF	TGTGCCAGCAGCCCCTGGGGGGGAACCGGAAACACCATATATTTT
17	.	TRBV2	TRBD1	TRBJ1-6	CASSEDPYDRGGSPLHF	TGTGCCAGCAGTGAGGATCCCTACGACAGGGGAGGGTCACCCCTCCACTTT
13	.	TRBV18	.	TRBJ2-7	CASSPRPSYEQYF	TGTGCCAGCTCACCACGGCCTTCCTACGAGCAGTACTTC
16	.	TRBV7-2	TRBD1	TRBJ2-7	CASSLRAGGSSYEQYF	TGTGCCAGCAGCTTAAGGGCAGGGGGCTCTTCCTACGAGCAGTACTTC
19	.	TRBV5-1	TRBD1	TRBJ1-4	CASSRRPNTGAATNEKLFF	TGCGCCAGCAGCCGACGACCGAATACAGGGGCCGCAACTAATGAAAAACTGTTTTTT
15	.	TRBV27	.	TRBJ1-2	CASSLSRDARGGYTF	TGTGCCAGCAGTCTATCCCGGGACGCCCGGGGGGGCTACACCTTC
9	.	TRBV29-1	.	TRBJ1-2	CSVGGADTF	TGCAGCGTTGGAGGGGCGGACACCTTC
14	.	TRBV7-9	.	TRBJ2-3	CASSPGTFTDTQYF	TGTGCCAGCAGCCCCGGGACTTTCACAGATACGCAGTATTTT
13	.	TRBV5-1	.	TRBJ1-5	CASSFGLNQPQHF	TGCGCCAGCAGCTTTGGCCTGAATCAGCCCCAGCATTTT
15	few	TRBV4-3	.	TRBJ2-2	CASSQDIGITGELFF	TGCGCCAGCAGCCAAGATATAGGGATCACCGGGGAGCTGTTTTTT
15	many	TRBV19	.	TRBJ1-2	CASSTNWGQGRGYTF	TGTGCCAGTAGTACCAATTGGGGGCAGGGCCGTGGCTACACCTTC
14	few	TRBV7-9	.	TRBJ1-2	CASSQQVANYGYTF	TGTGCCAGCAGCCAGCAGGTCGCTAACTATGGCTACACCTTC
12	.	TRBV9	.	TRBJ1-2	CASSVVGGRVTF	TGTGCCAGCAGCGTAGTCGGGGGGCGAGTCACCTTC
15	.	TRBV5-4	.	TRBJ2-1	CASSEVGTQDDEQFF	TGTGCCAGCAGCGAGGTCGGGACCCAGGACGATGAGCAGTTCTTC
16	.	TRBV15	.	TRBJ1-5	CATSHPGGGWSQPQHF	TGTGCCACCAGCCACCCAGGAGGGGGTTGGAGTCAGCCCCAGCATTTT
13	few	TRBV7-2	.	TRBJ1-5	CASSLSSNQPQHF	TGTGCCAGCAGCTTATCTAGCAATCAGCCCCAGCATTTT
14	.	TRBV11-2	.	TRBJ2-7	CASSLGTANYEQYF	TGTGCCAGCAGCTTGGGAACGGCAAACTACGAGCAGTACTTC
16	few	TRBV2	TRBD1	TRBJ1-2	CASTDEGATVGYGYTF	TGTGCCAGCACTGATGAGGGGGCAACGGTGGGTTATGGCTACACCTTC
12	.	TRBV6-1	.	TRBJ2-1	CASSVLGHEQFF	TGTGCCAGCAGTGTATTGGGTCATGAGCAGTTCTTC
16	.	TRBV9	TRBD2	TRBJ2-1	CASSVGPTSGTNEQFF	TGTGCCAGCAGCGTAGGACCGACTAGCGGGACCAATGAGCAGTTCTTC
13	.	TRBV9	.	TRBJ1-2	CASSVEGVGGYTF	TGTGCCAGCAGCGTAGAAGGGGTCGGTGGCTACACCTTC
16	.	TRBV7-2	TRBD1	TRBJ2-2	CASRTGTGLGGEELFF	TGTGCCAGCAGAACCGGGACAGGGCTAGGGGGAGAGGAGCTGTTTTTT
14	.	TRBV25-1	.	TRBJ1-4	CASSEGPTNEKLFF	TGTGCCAGCAGTGAGGGGCCAACTAATGAAAAACTGTTTTTT
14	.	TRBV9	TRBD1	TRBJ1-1	CASSPPHRGTEAFF	TGTGCCAGCAGCCCGCCCCACAGGGGCACTGAAGCTTTCTTT